Included here is one T cell receptor beta chain sequence, with context. This CDR3 contains 14 residues. The ends lost 3 bases at V and 9 bases at J; junction bases unmatched: 4. Per the germline V gene, CDR1 is SGHDN and CDR2 is FVKESK. The data derive from a study of T cell repertoires in cytomegalovirus infection. MiXCR, applied by TCRdb to the reads, yields one record per CDR3 protein. The sample contains about 310,000 distinct CDR3 sequences, 15% to 20% of which appear only once. The rearrangement joins TRBV14 to TRBJ1-6, with 8 bases matching TRBD1. This TCR came from a human donor in good health (CMV status not recorded). Some clones in this sample may be carry-over from other donors' samples. The sequenced sample was PBMCs. The CDR3 DNA reads TGTGCCAGCAGCCATACAGGGGGAGTTTCACCCCTCCACTTT. Translated, it gives CASSHTGGVSPLHF.